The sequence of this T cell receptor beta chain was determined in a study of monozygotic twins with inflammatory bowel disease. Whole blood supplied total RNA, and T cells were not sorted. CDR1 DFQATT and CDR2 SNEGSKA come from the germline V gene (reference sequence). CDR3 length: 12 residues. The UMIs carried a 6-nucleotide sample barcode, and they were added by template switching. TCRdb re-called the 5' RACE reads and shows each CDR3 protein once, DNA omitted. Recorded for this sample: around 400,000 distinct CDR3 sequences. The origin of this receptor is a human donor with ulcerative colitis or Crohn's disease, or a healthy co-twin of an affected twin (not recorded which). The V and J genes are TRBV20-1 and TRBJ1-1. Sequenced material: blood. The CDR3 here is CSAAVWNTEAFF.